This TCR beta chain was identified in a study of identical twins. Points from the study as a whole: Cord blood's abundant beta clonotypes had fewer insertions, unlike memory repertoires. The study reached conclusions through statistical analysis that was cross-sectional, not following the same donors. Excess low generation probability was seen in twin-shared out-of-frame alpha sequences.

A universal primer site came from template switching; cDNA carried unique molecular identifiers. One entry per CDR3 protein, called by TCRdb with MiXCR from the 5' RACE reads. The data hold some 1,700,000 distinct CDR3 sequences, with less than 40% observed a single time. In regard to this clonotype: The antigen is undetermined.

V gave up 2 bases and J gave up 6 bases; unmatched junction bases: 9. Germline V gene sequence: CDR1 SGHTA, CDR2 FQGNSA. CDR3 length: 16 residues. Material for sequencing was cord blood. The origin of this receptor is a newborn girl in good health. This chain uses TRBV7-2 with TRBJ1-2; 10 bases agree with TRBD1. CDR3 sequence (DNA): TGTGCCAGCAGCTTATTGTGGACAGGGGGGAAGGATGGCTACACCTTC. Amino acids: CASSLLWTGGKDGYTF.